This T cell receptor beta chain comes out of a study of T cell responses to AZD1222 COVID-19 vaccine. The study's findings and limits: Baseline seropositivity characterized only a handful of AZD1222 recipients.

Per germline, CDR1 SGHRS and CDR2 YFSETQ. CDR3 length: 14 residues. The ends were cut back, 1 base at V and 14 bases at J, with 19 bases in the middle. Method: immunoSEQ multiplex PCR; TCRdb's copy keeps in-frame clones and lacks some. The sample contains around 100,000 clones, 80% to 85% of which appear only once. Comment on this clone: Its target is unknown.

J is TRBJ2-1 and V is TRBV5-1, with a tentative D call TRBD2 (5 bases). The material was peripheral blood, obtained on day 0 of AZD1222 vaccination. The receptor was derived from an adult in good health. The CDR3 loop reads CASSLRTHPQEEFF. CDR3 in DNA: TGCGCCAGCAGCTTGAGGACTCACCCTCAGGAGGAGTTCTTC.